This is a list of T cell receptor beta chains from one sample in a study of cytomegalovirus exposure and HLA in healthy donors. Profiling relied on immunoSEQ multiplex PCR, and the TCRdb table lists in-frame clones only, not all of them. The repertoire holds some 180,000 clones, roughly 72% seen once, with 1.5% to 2% in the top ten. The sequencing input was PBMCs. Receptors originate from a young man in good health and CMV-seronegative. Each CDR3 is given with its conserved first and last residue. D genes are given only for firm matches. Not all rows give a size; the values are once, few, many and, for expanded clones, a class.

cdr3_length j_call d_call clone_size v_call cdr3_nt cdr3_aa
15 TRBJ2-1 TRBD2 NA TRBV29-1 TGCAGCGTTAGGACTAGCGGGAGCTACTACAATGAGCAGTTCTTC CSVRTSGSYYNEQFF
14 TRBJ1-1 NA NA TRBV13 TGTGCCAGCAGCTTCAGGGACTCGGTCACTGAAGCTTTCTTT CASSFRDSVTEAFF
17 TRBJ2-3 NA NA TRBV27 TGTGCCAGCAGTGCCCGAGGGACAAGATACAGGACAGATACGCAGTATTTT CASSARGTRYRTDTQYF
15 TRBJ2-3 NA NA TRBV25-1 TGTGCCAGCAGTGAGCGGGGTAGAAGCACAGATACGCAGTATTTT CASSERGRSTDTQYF
14 TRBJ1-2 NA few TRBV5-4 TGTGCCAGCAGCTTGGTCAGGGAGGGCTATGGCTACACCTTC CASSLVREGYGYTF
15 TRBJ2-7 NA NA TRBV5-1 TGCGCCAGCAGTTCAACAGGGGGGGGTTCCTACGAGCAGTACTTC CASSSTGGGSYEQYF
14 TRBJ2-5 TRBD1 NA TRBV7-9 TGTGCCAGCAGCCGAGGACAGGTACAAGAGACCCAGTACTTC CASSRGQVQETQYF
15 TRBJ2-2 TRBD1 NA TRBV7-9 TGTGCCAGCAGCTCCCGGCAGGGGGCGAACGGGGAGCTGTTTTTT CASSSRQGANGELFF
16 TRBJ2-7 TRBD1 NA TRBV29-1 TGCAGCGTTGAACTCCTTACGACAGGGGCGAACTACGAGCAGTACTTC CSVELLTTGANYEQYF
16 TRBJ2-1 TRBD1 NA TRBV7-9 TGTGCCAGCAGCTTAGCGTGGGACAGGGCGGTGAATGAGCAGTTCTTC CASSLAWDRAVNEQFF
15 TRBJ1-2 TRBD1 NA TRBV5-1 TGCGCCAGCAGCTCTCAACCCGACAGGGAGTATGGCTACACCTTC CASSSQPDREYGYTF
15 TRBJ2-2 NA NA TRBV7-2 TGTGCCAGCAGCTTATTAAGCGCTAACACCGGGGAGCTGTTTTTT CASSLLSANTGELFF
14 TRBJ2-7 NA NA TRBV15 TGTGCCACCAGCAACCGGGACTCCGACTACGAGCAGTACTTC CATSNRDSDYEQYF
14 TRBJ2-1 TRBD2 NA TRBV30 TGTGCCTGGACTAGCGGAAGCTCCTACAATGAGCAGTTCTTC CAWTSGSSYNEQFF
12 TRBJ2-5 NA NA TRBV5-1 TGCGCCAGCAGCTTGCCTCAAGAGACCCAGTACTTC CASSLPQETQYF
13 TRBJ2-1 NA NA TRBV5-6 TGTGCCAGCAACCCCCGTTTACAGGGTGAGCAGTTCTTC CASNPRLQGEQFF
14 TRBJ2-1 TRBD2 NA TRBV15 TGTGCCACCCGGGCACTAGCGGGTGAGGATGAGCAGTTCTTC CATRALAGEDEQFF
12 TRBJ2-7 NA NA TRBV28 TGTGCCAGCAGTTTATGGCTAGACGAGCAGTACTTC CASSLWLDEQYF
15 TRBJ2-2 NA NA TRBV25-1 TGTGCCAGCAGGACAGACAGGCCGAACACCGGGGAGCTGTTTTTT CASRTDRPNTGELFF
17 TRBJ1-5 NA NA TRBV28 TGTGCCAGCAGTTTTCTAGTCTCCGGGGTAAGCAATCAGCCCCAGCATTTT CASSFLVSGVSNQPQHF
14 TRBJ2-7 NA NA TRBV5-1 TGCGCCAGCAGCTTTTCAGAATCTGTCTACGAGCAGTACTTC CASSFSESVYEQYF
15 TRBJ2-7 NA NA TRBV7-9 TGTGCCAGCAGCCAAAGTACGACACAAACCTACGAGCAGTACTTC CASSQSTTQTYEQYF
15 TRBJ2-5 NA NA TRBV13 TGTGCCAGCAGCTGGGGGACTGAGTACCAAGAGACCCAGTACTTC CASSWGTEYQETQYF
19 TRBJ2-1 NA NA TRBV9 TGTGCCAGCAGCGTAGCTGGCGGGTCCCTTTTGAGCTCCTACAATGAGCAGTTCTTC CASSVAGGSLLSSYNEQFF
14 TRBJ1-2 NA NA TRBV6-5 TGTGCCAGCAGTCCAAGTCGGGGTAACTATGGCTACACCTTC CASSPSRGNYGYTF
14 TRBJ2-5 TRBD2 NA TRBV29-1 TGCAGCGTGGGACTAGCGGGAGACGGAGAGACCCAGTACTTC CSVGLAGDGETQYF
14 TRBJ1-1 NA NA TRBV27 TGTGCCAGCAGTTTAGGAGGTGCCCACACTGAAGCTTTCTTT CASSLGGAHTEAFF
14 TRBJ1-4 TRBD1 NA TRBV6-1 TGTGCCAGCTCCCCCGGGACAGGGGCCGAAAAACTGTTTTTT CASSPGTGAEKLFF
15 TRBJ2-3 NA NA TRBV5-4 TGTGCCAGCAGCCCCCCAGGGACTGCGACAGATACGCAGTATTTT CASSPPGTATDTQYF
16 TRBJ2-3 NA NA TRBV9 TGTGCCAGCAGCCCAGAACGAGGGAGAAGCACAGATACGCAGTATTTT CASSPERGRSTDTQYF
18 TRBJ2-7 TRBD2 NA TRBV18 TGTGCCAGCTCCTACATAGCGGGTCCCTCCTCCAATCCCTACGAGCAGTACTTC CASSYIAGPSSNPYEQYF
17 TRBJ2-7 TRBD2 NA TRBV27 TGTGCCAGCAGTTTACTTTCTGGGGCGGGAGGAGCCTACGAGCAGTACTTC CASSLLSGAGGAYEQYF
15 TRBJ1-4 TRBD1 NA TRBV6-1 TGTGCCAGCAGTGCAGGGGGTGGGTCTAATGAAAAACTGTTTTTT CASSAGGGSNEKLFF
14 TRBJ2-5 NA NA TRBV15 TGTGCCACCAGCAGAGATTCCGTTCAAGAGACCCAGTACTTC CATSRDSVQETQYF
13 TRBJ2-7 NA NA TRBV30 TGTGCCTGGAGTCCGACTAACCCCTACGAGCAGTACTTC CAWSPTNPYEQYF
14 TRBJ2-1 NA NA TRBV2 TGTGCCAGCCAAGTAGGGGGAATATCCAATGAGCAGTTCTTC CASQVGGISNEQFF
15 TRBJ1-2 TRBD1 NA TRBV30 TGTGCCTGGAGTGTGGTAGGGGGCAATAACTATGGCTACACCTTC CAWSVVGGNNYGYTF
14 TRBJ2-2 NA few TRBV19 TGTGCCAGTAGTATGTTAGGAGGGACCGGGGAGCTGTTTTTT CASSMLGGTGELFF
15 TRBJ1-4 TRBD1 NA TRBV11-2 TGTGCCAGCAGCCCGGACAGGGGGCGTTGGGAAAAACTGTTTTTT CASSPDRGRWEKLFF
15 TRBJ2-7 TRBD2 few TRBV11-2 TGTGCCAGCAGCTTAAGTCGAACTAGCGGGAGCGAGCAGTACTTC CASSLSRTSGSEQYF
16 TRBJ2-5 TRBD2 NA TRBV2 TGTGCCAGCAGAGAGACCGGGACTAGCGGGCCAGAGACCCAGTACTTC CASRETGTSGPETQYF
17 TRBJ2-2 NA NA TRBV11-3 TGTGCCAGCAGCTTAGATCGCGTCGGGGAGAACACCGGGGAGCTGTTTTTT CASSLDRVGENTGELFF
15 TRBJ1-1 NA NA TRBV28 TGTGCCAGCACCAAGGGGAACAGGGTGAACACTGAAGCTTTCTTT CASTKGNRVNTEAFF
17 TRBJ2-1 TRBD2 NA TRBV11-3 TGTGCCAGCAGCTCCAGGACTAGCGGGGAAACCTACAATGAGCAGTTCTTC CASSSRTSGETYNEQFF
15 TRBJ1-2 TRBD1 NA TRBV27 TGTGCCAGCAGAACGCCGGCACAGGGGGCCTATGGCTACACCTTC CASRTPAQGAYGYTF